The following is a T cell receptor beta chain sequence with its context. The antigen is unknown. This sample stems from a study of CD8 T cells in ankylosing spondylitis. Overall study results and limits: Within ankylosing spondylitis blood, a TCR beta motif made up of under 10 highly homologous variants appeared to be characteristic.

TCRdb processed the 5' RACE reads anew with MiXCR; each CDR3 protein has one entry. Of about 450,000 distinct CDR3 sequences listed, roughly 26% were seen once; the top ten hold 0.75% to 0.9%. Germline-derived CDR1 and CDR2 are SNHLY and FYNNEI. CDR3 length: 14 residues. Trimming pared 5 bases from V and 6 bases from J, leaving 17 bases between. The specimen sequenced was blood, either unsorted or a sorted T cell fraction (not recorded which). The chain has TRBV2 and TRBJ2-7, with D unclear. The receptor comes from a male donor with ankylosing spondylitis. The DNA of the CDR3 is TGTGCCAGCAGTAATGAAGGAACGGTCGGCGAGCAGTACGTC. Translating gives CASSNEGTVGEQYV.